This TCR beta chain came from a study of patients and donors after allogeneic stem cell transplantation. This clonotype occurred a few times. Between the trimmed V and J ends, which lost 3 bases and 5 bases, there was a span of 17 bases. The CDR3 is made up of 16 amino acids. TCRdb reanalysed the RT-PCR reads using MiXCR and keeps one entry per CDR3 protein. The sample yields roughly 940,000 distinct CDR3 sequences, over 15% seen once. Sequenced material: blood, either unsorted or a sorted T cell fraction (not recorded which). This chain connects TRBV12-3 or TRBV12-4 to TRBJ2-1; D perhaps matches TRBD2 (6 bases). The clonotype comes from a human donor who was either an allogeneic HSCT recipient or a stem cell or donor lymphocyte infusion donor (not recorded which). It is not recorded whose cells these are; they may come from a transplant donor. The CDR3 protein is CASSFAASAYDNEQFF. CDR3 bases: TGTGCCAGCAGTTTTGCAGCTAGCGCCTATGACAATGAGCAGTTCTTC.